This T cell receptor beta chain came from a study of identical twins. A universal primer site arose from template switching, and cDNA bore unique molecular identifiers. TCRdb analysed the 5' RACE reads with MiXCR anew, one entry per CDR3 protein. This table has 500,000 or so distinct CDR3 sequences, roughly a fifth appearing once. Germline V gene data show CDR1 as SGHVS and CDR2 as FQNEAQ. The CDR3 totals 14 residues. V was shortened by 6 bases and J by 0 bases, with 8 bases between the two germline ends. The data also belong to a second study, concerning T cells expressing NK-cell markers.

This receptor was taken from a young woman in good health. The specimen sequenced was CD4+ T cells sorted from blood. The genes are TRBV7-8 and TRBJ2-2; D is undetermined. The CDR3: CASSKQSNTGELFF. The CDR3 DNA follows: TGTGCCAGCAGTAAACAGTCGAACACCGGGGAGCTGTTTTTT.